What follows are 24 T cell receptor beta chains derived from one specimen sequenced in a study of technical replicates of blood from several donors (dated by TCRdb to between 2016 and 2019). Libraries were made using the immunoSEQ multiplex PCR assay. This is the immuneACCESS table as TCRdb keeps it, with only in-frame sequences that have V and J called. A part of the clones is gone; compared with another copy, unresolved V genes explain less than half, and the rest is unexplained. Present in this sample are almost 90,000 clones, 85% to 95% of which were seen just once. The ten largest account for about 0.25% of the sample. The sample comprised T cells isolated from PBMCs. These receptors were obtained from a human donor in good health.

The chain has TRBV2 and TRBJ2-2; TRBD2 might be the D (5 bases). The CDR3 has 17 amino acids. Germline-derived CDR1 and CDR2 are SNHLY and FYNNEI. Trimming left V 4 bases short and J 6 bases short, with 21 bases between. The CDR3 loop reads CASSGRVILEEAGELFF. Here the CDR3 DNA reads TGTGCCAGCAGTGGCCGTGTTATCCTCGAGGAGGCCGGGGAGCTGTTTTTT.

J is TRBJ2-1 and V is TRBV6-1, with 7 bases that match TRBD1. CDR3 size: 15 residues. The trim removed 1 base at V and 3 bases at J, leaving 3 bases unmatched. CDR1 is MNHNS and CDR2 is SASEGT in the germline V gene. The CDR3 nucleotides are TGTGCCAGCAGTGAAGAGGGGGCCCGCTACAATGAGCAGTTCTTC. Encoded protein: CASSEEGARYNEQFF.

CDR3 sequence: CASSQDWVSGVGINYGYTF. The CDR3 nucleotides are TGCGCCAGCAGCCAAGATTGGGTCTCCGGGGTAGGAATTAACTATGGCTACACCTTC. The gene calls are TRBV4-1 and TRBJ1-2; no clear D. From germline, CDR1 is MGHRA and CDR2 YSYEKL. This CDR3 has 19 residues. Trimming cost V 0 bases and J 1 base, with 21 bases left between them.

Here the CDR3 reads CASSLAISTGSYEQYF. Written as DNA, the CDR3 is TGCGCCAGCAGCTTGGCCATCTCCACGGGTTCCTACGAGCAGTACTTC. This chain connects TRBV5-1 to TRBJ2-7, with D uncertain. V shed 0 bases and J shed 1 base, with 14 bases lying between them. The CDR3 sequence is 16 residues long. CDR1 is SGHRS and CDR2 is YFSETQ in the germline V gene.

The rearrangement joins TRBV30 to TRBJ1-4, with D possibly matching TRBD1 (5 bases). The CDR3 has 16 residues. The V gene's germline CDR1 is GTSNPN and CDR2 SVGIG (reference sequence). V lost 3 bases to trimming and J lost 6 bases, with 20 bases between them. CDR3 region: CAWSLHNRAGDEKLFF. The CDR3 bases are TGTGCCTGGAGCTTACATAACCGGGCGGGGGATGAAAAACTGTTTTTT.

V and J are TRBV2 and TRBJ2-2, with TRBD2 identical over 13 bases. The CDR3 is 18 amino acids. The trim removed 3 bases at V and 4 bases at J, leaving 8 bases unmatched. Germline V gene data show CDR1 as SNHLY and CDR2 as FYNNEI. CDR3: CASSERTSGRRGTGELFF. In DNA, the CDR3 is TGTGCCAGCAGTGAGCGGACTAGCGGGAGACGAGGCACCGGGGAGCTGTTTTTT.

CDR3 amino acids: CASSLLAGLGTDTQYF. CDR3 DNA sequence: TGTGCCAGCAGTTTACTAGCGGGCCTTGGCACAGATACGCAGTATTTT. The chain is built from TRBV27 and TRBJ2-3; 8 nucleotides line up with TRBD2. The CDR3 has 16 residues. CDR1 is MNHEY and CDR2 is SMNVEV in the germline V gene (reference sequence). The trim removed 2 bases at V and 1 base at J, leaving 5 bases unmatched.

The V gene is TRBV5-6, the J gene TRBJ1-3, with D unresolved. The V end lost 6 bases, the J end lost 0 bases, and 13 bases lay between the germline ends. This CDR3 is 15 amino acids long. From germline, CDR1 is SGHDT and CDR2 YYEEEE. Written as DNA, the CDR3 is TGTGCCAGCACTCAGCAGCGTACCTCTGGAAACACCATATATTTT. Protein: CASTQQRTSGNTIYF. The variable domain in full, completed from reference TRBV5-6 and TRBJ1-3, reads DAGVTQSPTHLIKTRGQQVTLRCSPKSGHDTVSWYQQALGQGPQFIFQYYEEEERQRGNFPDRFSGHQFPNYSSELNVNALLLGDSALYLCASTQQRTSGNTIYFGEGSWLTVV.

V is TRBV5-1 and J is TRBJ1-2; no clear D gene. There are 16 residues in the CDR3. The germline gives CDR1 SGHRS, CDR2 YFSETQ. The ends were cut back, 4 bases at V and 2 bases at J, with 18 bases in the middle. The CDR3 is CASSDRSDRVNYGYTF. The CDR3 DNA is TGCGCCAGCAGCGACCGGAGCGACCGTGTAAACTATGGCTACACCTTC.

CDR3 sequence: CSVGDSGVEQYF. DNA of the CDR3: TGCAGCGTTGGCGACTCGGGAGTCGAGCAGTACTTC. The chain joins TRBV29-1 to TRBJ2-7, with a weak D call TRBD2 (6 bases). Germline loops: CDR1 SQVTM, CDR2 ANQGSEA. V was clipped by 4 bases and J by 6 bases, with 13 bases between them. This CDR3 has 12 amino acids.

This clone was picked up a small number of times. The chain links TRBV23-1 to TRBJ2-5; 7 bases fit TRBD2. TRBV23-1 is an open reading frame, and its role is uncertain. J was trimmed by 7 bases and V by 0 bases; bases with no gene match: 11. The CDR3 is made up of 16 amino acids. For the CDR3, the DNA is TGCGCCAGCAGTCAATCTTCGAGGGAGGGGAAAGGGACCCAGTACTTC. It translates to CASSQSSREGKGTQYF.

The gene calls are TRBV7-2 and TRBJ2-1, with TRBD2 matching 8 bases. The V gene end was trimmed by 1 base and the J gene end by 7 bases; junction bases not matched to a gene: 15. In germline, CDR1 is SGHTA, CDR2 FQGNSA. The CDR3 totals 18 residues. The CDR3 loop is CASSLELGLGNSKNEQFF. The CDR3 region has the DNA TGTGCCAGCAGCTTAGAATTGGGACTAGGGAACTCAAAGAATGAGCAGTTCTTC.

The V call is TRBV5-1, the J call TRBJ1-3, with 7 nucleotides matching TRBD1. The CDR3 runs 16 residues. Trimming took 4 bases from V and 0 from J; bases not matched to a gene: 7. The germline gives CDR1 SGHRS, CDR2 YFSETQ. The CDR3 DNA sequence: TGCGCCAGCAGCCATGACAGGGTAGTCTCTGGAAACACCATATATTTT. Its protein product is CASSHDRVVSGNTIYF.

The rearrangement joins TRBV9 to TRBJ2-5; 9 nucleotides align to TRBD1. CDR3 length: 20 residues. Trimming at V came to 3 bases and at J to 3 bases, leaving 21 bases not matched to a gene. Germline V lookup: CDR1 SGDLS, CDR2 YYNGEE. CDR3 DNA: TGTGCCAGCAGCGCCGCCGGGACAGGGAAAGGGGAAGAAAAAAAAGAGACCCAGTACTTC. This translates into CASSAAGTGKGEEKKETQYF.

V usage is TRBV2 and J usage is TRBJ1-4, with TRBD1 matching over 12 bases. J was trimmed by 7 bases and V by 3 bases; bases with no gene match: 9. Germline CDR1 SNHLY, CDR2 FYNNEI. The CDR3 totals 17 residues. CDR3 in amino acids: CASSEWGQGAQSEKLFF. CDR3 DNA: TGTGCCAGCAGTGAGTGGGGACAGGGGGCGCAGAGTGAAAAACTGTTTTTT.

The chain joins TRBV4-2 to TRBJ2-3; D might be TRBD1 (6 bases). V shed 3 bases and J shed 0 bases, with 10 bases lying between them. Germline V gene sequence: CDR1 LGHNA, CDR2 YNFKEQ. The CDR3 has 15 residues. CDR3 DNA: TGTGCCAGCAGCCAGGATGGACAGAGCACAGATACGCAGTATTTT. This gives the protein CASSQDGQSTDTQYF.

CDR3 in DNA: TGTGCCAGCAGTTTTAACAGGTATCAGCCCCAGCATTTT. Amino acids: CASSFNRYQPQHF. The rearrangement uses TRBV27 and TRBJ1-5; tentative D call: TRBD1 (5 bases). Germline loops: CDR1 MNHEY, CDR2 SMNVEV (reference sequence). This CDR3 comprises 13 residues. Deletions cut 3 bases from V and 5 bases from J, with 8 bases between.

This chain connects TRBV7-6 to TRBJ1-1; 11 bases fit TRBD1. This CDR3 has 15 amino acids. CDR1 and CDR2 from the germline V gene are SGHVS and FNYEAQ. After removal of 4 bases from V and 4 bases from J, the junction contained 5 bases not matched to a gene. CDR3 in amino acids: CASSSGQGVVTEAFF. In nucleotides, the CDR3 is TGTGCCAGCAGCTCGGGACAGGGGGTTGTCACTGAAGCTTTCTTT.

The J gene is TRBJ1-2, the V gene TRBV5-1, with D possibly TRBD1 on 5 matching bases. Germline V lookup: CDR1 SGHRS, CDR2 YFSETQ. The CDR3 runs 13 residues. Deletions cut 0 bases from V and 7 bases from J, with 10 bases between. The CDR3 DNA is TGCGCCAGCAGCTTGGCGGGGGTTTCTGGCTACACCTTC. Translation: CASSLAGVSGYTF.

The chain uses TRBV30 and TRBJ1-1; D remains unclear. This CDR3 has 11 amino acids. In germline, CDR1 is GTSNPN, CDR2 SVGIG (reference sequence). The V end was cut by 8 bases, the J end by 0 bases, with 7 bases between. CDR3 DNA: TGTGCCCTTGCGATGAACACTGAAGCTTTCTTT. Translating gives CALAMNTEAFF.

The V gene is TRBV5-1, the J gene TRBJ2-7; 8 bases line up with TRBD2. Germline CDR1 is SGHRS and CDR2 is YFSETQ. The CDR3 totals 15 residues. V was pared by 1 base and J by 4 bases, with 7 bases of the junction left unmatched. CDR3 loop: CASSLSPGTRYEQYF. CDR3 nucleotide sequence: TGCGCCAGCAGCTTGTCCCCCGGGACTAGGTACGAGCAGTACTTC.

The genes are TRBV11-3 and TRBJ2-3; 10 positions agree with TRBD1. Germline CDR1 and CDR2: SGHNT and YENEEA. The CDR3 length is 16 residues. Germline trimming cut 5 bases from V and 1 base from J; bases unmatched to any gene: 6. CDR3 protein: CASSLSGTGGTDTQYF. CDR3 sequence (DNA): TGTGCCAGCAGCCTCTCTGGGACAGGGGGCACAGATACGCAGTATTTT.

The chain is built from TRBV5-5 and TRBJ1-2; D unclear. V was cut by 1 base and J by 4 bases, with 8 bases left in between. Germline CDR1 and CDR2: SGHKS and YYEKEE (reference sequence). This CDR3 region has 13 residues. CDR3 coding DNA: TGTGCCAGCAGCTTGAGAGGGTTCTATGGCTACACCTTC. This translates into CASSLRGFYGYTF.

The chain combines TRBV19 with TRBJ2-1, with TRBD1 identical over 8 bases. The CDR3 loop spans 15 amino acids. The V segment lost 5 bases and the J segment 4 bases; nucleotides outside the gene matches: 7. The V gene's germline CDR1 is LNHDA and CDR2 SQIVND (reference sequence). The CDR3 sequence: CASSFRQGKYNEQFF. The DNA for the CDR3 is TGTGCCAGTAGTTTTAGACAGGGGAAATACAATGAGCAGTTCTTC.